The subject of this entry is one T cell receptor (beta chain). The antigen is not known. The data are from a study of T cell responses to AZD1222 COVID-19 vaccine. Study-level points and caveats: Unmutated variant regions are reportedly targeted by nearly half of spike-specific TCRs.

Sequencing used immunoSEQ multiplex PCR; TCRdb keeps in-frame clones, though not all of them. Of 100,000 to 150,000 clones detected, roughly 91% appear once; the ten largest clones hold about 29%. The germline V gene encodes CDR1 SGHVS and CDR2 FQNEAQ. Trimming took 1 base from V and 0 from J, leaving 11 bases between them. This CDR3 comprises 16 residues. The chain links TRBV7-8 to TRBJ2-3; D uncertain. The TCR was taken from an adult in good health. The material sequenced was peripheral blood, taken on day 0 of AZD1222 vaccination. Here the CDR3 DNA reads TGTGCCAGCAGCTTAGGCGCGAGCCTTAGCACAGATACGCAGTATTTT. Amino acids: CASSLGASLSTDTQYF.